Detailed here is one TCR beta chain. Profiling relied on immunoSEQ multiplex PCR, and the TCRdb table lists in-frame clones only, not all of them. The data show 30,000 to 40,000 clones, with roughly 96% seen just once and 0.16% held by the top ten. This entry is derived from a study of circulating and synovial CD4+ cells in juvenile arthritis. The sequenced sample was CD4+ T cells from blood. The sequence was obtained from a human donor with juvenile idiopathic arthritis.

In DNA, the CDR3 is TGTGCCAGTAGTATAGCGGGGCGGGGGGGCCTTCGGGAGACCCAGTACTTC. Translating it yields CASSIAGRGGLRETQYF. The chain carries TRBV19 and TRBJ2-5, with 9 bases identical to TRBD2. Germline V gives CDR1 LNHDA, CDR2 SQIVND (reference sequence). J lost 5 bases, V lost 1 base, and 11 bases had no gene match. CDR3 length: 17 amino acids.